This T cell receptor (beta chain) came from a study of OX40 agonist ivuxolimab in advanced cancers. Whole-study context: Every patient in dose escalation had hepatocellular carcinoma, melanoma, renal cell or head and neck cancer.

V gave up 6 bases and J gave up 9 bases; unmatched junction bases: 6. CDR1 and CDR2 (germline): SGDLS, YYNGEE. The CDR3 extends over 13 amino acids. To note about this clone: What it binds is not known.

The table came from immunoSEQ multiplex PCR; TCRdb's copy has only in-frame clones and leaves some out. The data hold around 110,000 clones, with 80% to 95% observed a single time. General study results and limits: On average, CD8+ T cells showed a greater number of expanded clones than CD4+. Clonal expansion was among the lowest in partial responders at 0.1-3.0 mg/kg, especially CD8+.

The chain uses TRBV9 and TRBJ2-7, with TRBD2 matching 13 bases. This TCR came from an adult with an advanced solid tumor such as melanoma, head and neck, liver or kidney cancer. The sample here was CD4+ or CD8+ T cells sorted from blood, taken in a trial of the OX40 agonist ivuxolimab. In DNA form, the CDR3 reads TGTGCCAGCACCGGACTAGCGGGAGAGGCGCAGTACTTC. Amino acid sequence: CASTGLAGEAQYF.